This entry concerns a single TCR beta chain. The antigen is not known. The sample belongs to a study of vaccination and CD4 T cells after COVID-19. The treatment: approximately 9-day PBMC culture with coronavirus spike peptide pools or control peptides (ViraFEST assay). Before the COVID-19 pandemic (2011-2018), CD4+ T cells were obtained from the unexposed donor. Cultures of PBMCs, two million per well, were set up with roughly 9.1 IU/ml IL-2 and approximately 9.7 ug/ml peptide pools. Germline lookup yields CDR1 SGHTA and CDR2 FQGTGA. The J segment lost 8 bases and the V segment lost 5 bases, leaving 5 bases of the junction unmatched. The CDR3 is made up of 14 amino acids. Oncomine TCR Beta short-read sequencing was applied to DNA from cultured CD4+ T cells. After culture, CD4+ T cells served as the source for genomic DNA extraction. MiXCR was run by TCRdb on the PCR reads, yielding one entry per CDR3 protein. Here the sample spans roughly 10,000 distinct CDR3 sequences, approximately 36% being singletons.

The clonotype comes from a human donor in good health. Sequences were obtained from CD4+ T cells from blood, cultured in vitro. This chain joins TRBV7-3 and TRBJ2-7; TRBD2 matches 14 bases. The CDR3 region has the DNA TGTGCCAGCAGCAGCGGACTAGCGGGAGGAAAGCAGTACTTC. Amino acid sequence: CASSSGLAGGKQYF.